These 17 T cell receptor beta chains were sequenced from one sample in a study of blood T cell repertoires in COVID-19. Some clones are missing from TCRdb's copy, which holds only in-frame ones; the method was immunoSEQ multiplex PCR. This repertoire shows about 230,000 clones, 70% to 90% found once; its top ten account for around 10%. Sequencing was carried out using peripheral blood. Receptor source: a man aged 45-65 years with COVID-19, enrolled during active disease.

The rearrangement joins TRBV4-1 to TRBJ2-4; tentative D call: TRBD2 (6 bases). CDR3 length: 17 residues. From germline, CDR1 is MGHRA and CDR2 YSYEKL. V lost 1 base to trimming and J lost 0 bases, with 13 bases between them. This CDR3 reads CASSQVVAGLAKNIQYF. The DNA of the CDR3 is TGCGCCAGCAGCCAAGTTGTGGCGGGGCTAGCCAAAAACATTCAGTACTTC.

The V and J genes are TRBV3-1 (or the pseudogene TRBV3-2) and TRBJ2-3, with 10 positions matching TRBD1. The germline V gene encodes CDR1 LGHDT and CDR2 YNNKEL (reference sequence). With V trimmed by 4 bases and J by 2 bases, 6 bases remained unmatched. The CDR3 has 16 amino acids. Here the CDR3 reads CASSPMGQGFTDTQYF. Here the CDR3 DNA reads TGTGCCAGCAGCCCGATGGGACAGGGGTTCACAGATACGCAGTATTTT.

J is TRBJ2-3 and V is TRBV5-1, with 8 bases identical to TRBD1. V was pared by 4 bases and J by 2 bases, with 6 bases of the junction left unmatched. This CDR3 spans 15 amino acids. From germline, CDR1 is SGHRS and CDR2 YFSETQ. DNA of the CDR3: TGCGCCAGCAGCCGCCAGGGGGCGAACACAGATACGCAGTATTTT. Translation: CASSRQGANTDTQYF. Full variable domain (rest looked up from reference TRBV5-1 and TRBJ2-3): KAGVTQTPRYLIKTRGQQVTLSCSPISGHRSVSWYQQTPGQGLQFLFEYFSETQRNKGNFPGRFSGRQFSNSRSEMNVSTLELGDSALYLCASSRQGANTDTQYFGPGTRLTVL.

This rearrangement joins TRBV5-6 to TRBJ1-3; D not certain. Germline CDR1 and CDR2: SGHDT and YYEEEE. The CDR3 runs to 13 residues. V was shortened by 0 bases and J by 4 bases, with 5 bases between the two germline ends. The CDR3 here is CASSLVSGNTIYF. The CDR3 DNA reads TGTGCCAGCAGCTTGGTAAGCGGAAACACCATATATTTT.

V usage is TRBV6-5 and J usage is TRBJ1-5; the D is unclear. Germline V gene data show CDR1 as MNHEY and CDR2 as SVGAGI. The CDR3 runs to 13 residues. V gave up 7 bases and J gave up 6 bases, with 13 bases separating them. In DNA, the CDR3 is TGTGCCAGCACCGATAGGGAGGGTCAGCCCCAGCATTTT. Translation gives CASTDREGQPQHF.

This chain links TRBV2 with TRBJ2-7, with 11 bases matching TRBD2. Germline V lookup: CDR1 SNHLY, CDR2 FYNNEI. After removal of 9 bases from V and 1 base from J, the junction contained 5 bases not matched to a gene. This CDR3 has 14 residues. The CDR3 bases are TGTGCCAGTAAGACTAGCGGGGTTTCCTACGAGCAGTACTTC. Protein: CASKTSGVSYEQYF.

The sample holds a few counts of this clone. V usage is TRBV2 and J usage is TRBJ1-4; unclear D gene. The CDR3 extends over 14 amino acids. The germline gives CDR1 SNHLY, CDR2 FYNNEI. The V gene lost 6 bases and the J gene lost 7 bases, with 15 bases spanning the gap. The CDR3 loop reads CASSINRVTEKLFF. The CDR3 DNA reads TGTGCCAGCAGCATAAACCGGGTTACTGAAAAACTGTTTTTT.

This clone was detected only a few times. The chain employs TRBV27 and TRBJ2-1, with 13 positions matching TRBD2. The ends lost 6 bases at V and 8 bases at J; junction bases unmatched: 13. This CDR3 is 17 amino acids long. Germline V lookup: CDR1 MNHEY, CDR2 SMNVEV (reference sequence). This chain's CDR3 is CASSPLATSGRMDEQFF. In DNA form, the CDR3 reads TGTGCCAGCAGCCCACTGGCGACTAGCGGGAGGATGGATGAGCAGTTCTTC.

The CDR3 DNA reads TGTGCCAGCAGTACCCGACAGGGGACTGAAGCTTTCTTT. Protein product: CASSTRQGTEAFF. The J gene is TRBJ1-1, the V gene TRBV12-3 or TRBV12-4, with 8 bases aligning to TRBD1. V gave up 5 bases and J gave up 5 bases; unmatched junction bases: 4. This CDR3 is built from 13 residues.

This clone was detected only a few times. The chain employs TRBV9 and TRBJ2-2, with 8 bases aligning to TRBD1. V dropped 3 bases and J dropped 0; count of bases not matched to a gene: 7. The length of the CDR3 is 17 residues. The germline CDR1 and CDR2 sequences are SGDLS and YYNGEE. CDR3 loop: CASSGTGLSANTGELFF. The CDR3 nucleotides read TGTGCCAGCAGCGGGACAGGGCTATCGGCGAACACCGGGGAGCTGTTTTTT.

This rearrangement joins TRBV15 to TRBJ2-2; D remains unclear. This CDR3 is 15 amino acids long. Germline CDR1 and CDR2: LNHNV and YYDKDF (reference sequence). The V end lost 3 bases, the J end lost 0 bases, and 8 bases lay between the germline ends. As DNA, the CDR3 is TGTGCCACCAGCAGCCGAGGCGCGAACACCGGGGAGCTGTTTTTT. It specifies CATSSRGANTGELFF.

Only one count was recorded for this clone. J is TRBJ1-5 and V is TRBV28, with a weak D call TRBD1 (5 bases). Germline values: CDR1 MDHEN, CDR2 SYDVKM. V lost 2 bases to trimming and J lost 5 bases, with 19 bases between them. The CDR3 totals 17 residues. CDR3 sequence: CASSLTPTVLWYQPQHF. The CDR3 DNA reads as TGTGCCAGCAGTTTAACACCGACAGTACTTTGGTATCAGCCCCAGCATTTT.

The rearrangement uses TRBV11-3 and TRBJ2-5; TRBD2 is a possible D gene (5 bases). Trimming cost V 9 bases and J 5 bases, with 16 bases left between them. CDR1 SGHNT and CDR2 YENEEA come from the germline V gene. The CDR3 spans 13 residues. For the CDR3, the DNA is TGTGCCAGTTCCGGGGTCGAAGGGGAGACCCAGTACTTC. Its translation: CASSGVEGETQYF.

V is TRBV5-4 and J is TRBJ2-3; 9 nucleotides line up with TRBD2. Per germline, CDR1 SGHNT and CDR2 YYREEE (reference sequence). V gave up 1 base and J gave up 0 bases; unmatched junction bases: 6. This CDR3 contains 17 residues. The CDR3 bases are TGTGCCAGCAGCTTGTTGGGCGGGAGGGGGAGCACAGATACGCAGTATTTT. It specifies CASSLLGGRGSTDTQYF. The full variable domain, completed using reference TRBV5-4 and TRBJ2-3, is ETGVTQSPTHLIKTRGQQVTLRCSSQSGHNTVSWYQQALGQGPQFIFQYYREEENGRGNFPPRFSGLQFPNYSSELNVNALELDDSALYLCASSLLGGRGSTDTQYFGPGTRLTVL.

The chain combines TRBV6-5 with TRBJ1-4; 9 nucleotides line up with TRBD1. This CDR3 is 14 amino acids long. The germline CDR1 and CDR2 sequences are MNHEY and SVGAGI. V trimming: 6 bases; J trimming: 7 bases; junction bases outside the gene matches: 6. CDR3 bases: TGTGCCAGCAGGGGACAGGGCGGACCTGAAAAACTGTTTTTT. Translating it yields CASRGQGGPEKLFF.

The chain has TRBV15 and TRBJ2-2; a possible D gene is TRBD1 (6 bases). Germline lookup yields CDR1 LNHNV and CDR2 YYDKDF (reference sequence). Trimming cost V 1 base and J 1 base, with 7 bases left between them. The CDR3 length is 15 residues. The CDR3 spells CATSRARGNTGELFF. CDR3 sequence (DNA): TGTGCCACCAGCAGAGCCAGGGGGAACACCGGGGAGCTGTTTTTT. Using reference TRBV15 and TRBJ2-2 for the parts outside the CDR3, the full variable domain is DAMVIQNPRYQVTQFGKPVTLSCSQTLNHNVMYWYQQKSSQAPKLLFHYYDKDFNNEADTPDNFQSRRPNTSFCFLDIRSPGLGDTAMYLCATSRARGNTGELFFGEGSRLTVL.

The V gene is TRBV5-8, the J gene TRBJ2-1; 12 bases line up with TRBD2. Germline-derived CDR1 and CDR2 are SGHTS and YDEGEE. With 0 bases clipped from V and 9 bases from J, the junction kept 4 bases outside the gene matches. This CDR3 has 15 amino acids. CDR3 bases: TGTGCCAGCAGCTTGGGACTAGCGGGAGAGAGTGAGCAGTTCTTC. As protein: CASSLGLAGESEQFF.